The T cell receptor beta chain described here comes from a study of T cell repertoires in cytomegalovirus infection. For the study at large: HLA-C-restricted CMV epitopes, recently identified, and well-studied HLA-B-restricted ones were used by the study. Matching HLA type, along with CMV infection, was indicated by public TCR beta signatures.

General study points: Summed frequency of public TCR beta families distinguished CMV carriers with the relevant HLA. CMV-specific TCR beta clonotypes restricted by HLA-C dominated the ex vivo response.

Of note for this clonotype: The antigen is unknown.

TCRdb recomputed calls from the reads with MiXCR, one row per CDR3 protein. The sample carries about 920,000 distinct CDR3 sequences, 31% recorded once. The CDR3 totals 14 residues. Losses at the gene ends were 11 bases for V and 4 bases for J; bases not matched to a gene: 10. Germline CDR1 SNHLY, CDR2 FYNNEI. The origin of this receptor is a human donor in good health (CMV status not recorded). Some clones in this sample may be carry-over from other donors' samples. The chain employs TRBV2 and TRBJ1-2; 10 bases agree with TRBD1. The sequencing used cultured CD8+ T cells from PBMCs, collected from culture after CMV antigen stimulation. CDR3 sequence reads: CAGIIRDRGYGYTF. The CDR3 coding sequence is TGTGCCGGAATCATACGGGACAGGGGCTATGGCTACACCTTC.